The 11 T cell receptor beta chains below all came from one sample that was sequenced in a study of spatial heterogeneity in lung cancer. Time point specified: sample taken at primary tumor resection. TCRdb reanalysed the 5' RACE reads using MiXCR and keeps one entry per CDR3 protein. The table has about 61,000 distinct CDR3 sequences, around 6% seen once. Sequenced material: PBMCs, taken at surgery. These receptors were collected from a female donor with early-stage non-small cell lung cancer.

This clonotype was seen at least ten times. The chain recombines TRBV12-3 or TRBV12-4 with TRBJ1-5, with no clear D. This CDR3 is 13 amino acids long. The V end lost 2 bases, the J end lost 4 bases, and 6 bases lay between the germline ends. The CDR3 is CASSLRVNQPQHF. The DNA for the CDR3 is TGTGCCAGCAGTTTACGGGTAAATCAGCCCCAGCATTTT.

This clonotype has a count of ten or more. This chain joins TRBV12-3 or TRBV12-4 and TRBJ1-1; D gene ambiguous. Trimming cost V 3 bases and J 2 bases, with 7 bases left between them. CDR3 size: 13 residues. CDR3 in DNA: TGTGCCAGCAGTTTGGCAGAAAACACTGAAGCTTTCTTT. Amino acid sequence: CASSLAENTEAFF.

The rearrangement joins TRBV28 to TRBJ2-2; tentative D call: TRBD2 (7 bases). Between the trimmed V and J ends, which lost 7 bases and 6 bases, there was a span of 15 bases. The CDR3 has 14 amino acids. Germline V gives CDR1 MDHEN, CDR2 SYDVKM. DNA for the CDR3: TGTGCCAGCACCCCGTGGGAGGGGGCCGGGGAGCTGTTTTTT. Protein sequence: CASTPWEGAGELFF.

This clonotype was counted at least ten times. The J gene is TRBJ2-7, the V gene TRBV6-2 or TRBV6-3; TRBD1 agrees at 8 bases. The CDR3 extends over 13 amino acids. Germline V gives CDR1 MNHEY, CDR2 SVGEGT. J gave up 6 bases and V 6 bases, and 7 bases lay outside the gene matches. The CDR3 loop reads CASRGDRMGEQYV. CDR3 coding DNA: TGTGCCAGCAGGGGGGACAGGATGGGCGAGCAGTACGTC.

The J gene is TRBJ2-7, the V gene TRBV20-1; 8 positions agree with TRBD1. The germline gives CDR1 DFQATT, CDR2 SNEGSKA (reference sequence). The CDR3 sequence is 14 residues long. J gave up 4 bases and V 4 bases, and 9 bases lay outside the gene matches. Here the CDR3 DNA reads TGCAGTGCTACCGGGGGACAGGAGACTTACGAGCAGTACTTC. It codes for CSATGGQETYEQYF.

This clonotype was recorded at least ten times. The rearrangement joins TRBV20-1 to TRBJ1-5; a weak D match, TRBD1 (5 bases). Between the trimmed V and J ends, which lost 3 bases and 1 base, there was a span of 10 bases. Germline loops: CDR1 DFQATT, CDR2 SNEGSKA (reference sequence). The CDR3 is made up of 14 amino acids. CDR3 sequence: CSARDTLSNQPQHF. As DNA, the CDR3 is TGCAGTGCTAGGGACACCCTGAGCAATCAGCCCCAGCATTTT.

In this sample, this clonotype turned up many times. The J gene is TRBJ2-3, the V gene TRBV7-8; maybe TRBD2 (6 bases). This CDR3 spans 15 amino acids. The ends were cut back, 5 bases at V and 0 bases at J, with 12 bases in the middle. Germline lookup yields CDR1 SGHVS and CDR2 FQNEAQ. This CDR3 is CASSIPGTSTDTQYF. The CDR3 DNA is TGTGCCAGCAGCATCCCCGGGACTAGCACAGATACGCAGTATTTT.

Ten or more counts support this clonotype. The gene calls are TRBV6-6 and TRBJ2-7; 7 bases fit TRBD1. V lost 6 bases, J lost 0 bases, and 5 bases stayed unmatched. The CDR3 runs 14 residues. Germline V CDR1 and CDR2: MNHNY, SVGAGI (reference sequence). This CDR3 reads CASRSRTGSYEQYV. CDR3 DNA sequence: TGTGCCAGCAGGAGCCGGACAGGCTCCTACGAGCAGTACGTC.

In its sample, this clonotype was seen a few times. V and J are TRBV14 and TRBJ1-2, with D maybe TRBD1 (5 bases). Germline V gene data show CDR1 as SGHDN and CDR2 as FVKESK. Trimming stripped 1 base from V and 7 bases from J, with 7 bases between. CDR3 length: 12 residues. CDR3 sequence reads: CASSQGGFGYTF. DNA of the CDR3: TGTGCCAGCAGCCAAGGGGGCTTTGGCTACACCTTC.

This clonotype counts as medium-sized. The chain links TRBV5-5 to TRBJ1-2; D gene unclear. This CDR3 spans 15 amino acids. Trimming pared 0 bases from V and 0 bases from J, leaving 9 bases between. Germline V gives CDR1 SGHKS, CDR2 YYEKEE (reference sequence). CDR3 region: CASSLDWATNYGYTF. CDR3 bases: TGTGCCAGCAGCTTGGACTGGGCCACTAACTATGGCTACACCTTC.

This clonotype was seen ten or more times. The V and J genes are TRBV5-1 and TRBJ2-3; no firm D call. Germline V lookup: CDR1 SGHRS, CDR2 YFSETQ. This CDR3 region has 14 residues. Trimming removed 1 base from V and 6 bases from J, with 12 bases in between. CDR3 region: CASSLSVRSDTQYF. CDR3 sequence (DNA): TGCGCCAGCAGCTTGTCTGTACGTTCGGATACGCAGTATTTT.